The rows below give T cell receptor beta chains drawn from one sample of a study of shared clonotypes between healthy human individuals. The assay was immunoSEQ multiplex PCR, and TCRdb's table has in-frame clones only and misses some. The data contain about 1 million clones, under 80% of them seen just once; the ten biggest clones take up approximately 1.5%. The specimen was memory CD4+ T cells sorted from blood. The receptors shown here come from a man aged 18 to 29 in good health. Each CDR3 is given with its conserved first and last residue. D genes are given only for firm matches. Rows give clone size only sometimes, using once, few, many, or a class for an expanded clone.

NA,TRBJ1-1,TRBV11-3,NA,CASSLGRASTEAFF,TGTGCCAGCAGCTTGGGCAGGGCATCCACTGAAGCTTTCTTT
NA,TRBJ1-4,TRBV7-9,NA,CASSFEVSGEKLFF,TGTGCCAGCAGCTTTGAAGTTTCCGGTGAAAAACTGTTTTTT
NA,TRBJ2-3,TRBV19,NA,CASSIAGNTDTQYF,TGTGCCAGTAGTATCGCCGGGAACACAGATACGCAGTATTTT
few,TRBJ1-1,TRBV29-1,NA,CSGSDAHQGYTEAFF,TGCAGCGGTTCTGACGCCCACCAGGGTTACACTGAAGCTTTCTTT
few,TRBJ2-1,TRBV5-8,TRBD2,CASSTPGRVINNEQFF,TGTGCCAGCAGCACCCCTGGGAGGGTCATCAACAATGAGCAGTTCTTC
few,TRBJ2-2,TRBV5-4,NA,CASSRGGVGTGELFF,TGTGCCAGCAGCAGAGGGGGAGTGGGGACCGGGGAGCTGTTTTTT
few,TRBJ2-7,TRBV5-8,NA,CASSNFLTGTYEQYF,TGTGCCAGCAGCAACTTCTTAACGGGCACCTACGAGCAGTACTTC
NA,TRBJ1-1,TRBV2,NA,CASRGALRWNTEAFF,TGTGCCAGCAGGGGAGCTCTACGCTGGAACACTGAAGCTTTCTTT
NA,TRBJ2-3,TRBV6-5,NA,CASSYSHSGLTDTQYF,TGTGCCAGCAGTTACTCCCACAGCGGGCTCACAGATACGCAGTATTTT
NA,TRBJ1-2,TRBV6-5,TRBD1,CASSYRDRGDYGYTF,TGTGCCAGCAGTTACCGGGACAGGGGAGATTATGGCTACACCTTC
once,TRBJ2-1,TRBV6-5,TRBD2,CASKREIGEQFF,TGTGCCAGCAAGCGGGAGATTGGTGAGCAGTTCTTC
NA,TRBJ2-1,TRBV29-1,TRBD1,CSGGYRGDNEQFF,TGCAGCGGTGGGTACAGGGGGGACAATGAGCAGTTCTTC
NA,TRBJ2-5,TRBV2,TRBD2,CASMLYGTSSETQYF,TGTGCCAGCATGCTATACGGGACTAGCTCGGAGACCCAGTACTTC
NA,TRBJ1-4,TRBV12-5,TRBD1,CASGSEGQGTTNEKLFF,TGTGCTAGTGGTTCGGAAGGACAGGGGACCACTAATGAAAAACTGTTTTTT
NA,TRBJ1-6,TRBV4-1,NA,CASSQGRASSYNSPLHF,TGCGCCAGCAGCCAAGGTCGGGCGAGCTCCTATAATTCACCCCTCCACTTT
NA,TRBJ2-4,TRBV7-2,TRBD2,CASSPSGGVAKNIQYF,TGTGCCAGCAGCCCCAGCGGGGGAGTAGCCAAAAACATTCAGTACTTC
NA,TRBJ2-7,TRBV6-5,TRBD2,CASSRGLAEQYF,TGTGCCAGCAGCCGCGGACTAGCCGAGCAGTACTTC
NA,TRBJ1-4,TRBV7-4,NA,CASSLVAAREKLFF,TGTGCCAGCAGCTTGGTAGCGGCCAGGGAAAAACTGTTTTTT
NA,TRBJ2-6,TRBV5-4,TRBD2,CASSSALAGGLGGANVLTF,TGTGCCAGCAGCTCCGCACTAGCGGGAGGGTTAGGTGGGGCCAACGTCCTGACTTTC
once,TRBJ2-7,TRBV18,TRBD1,CASSSGGSPHEQYF,TGTGCCAGCTCATCAGGGGGCTCCCCCCACGAGCAGTACTTC
once,TRBJ2-5,TRBV10-2,TRBD2,CASSDAGGPTETQYF,TGCGCCAGCAGTGATGCGGGAGGGCCGACGGAGACCCAGTACTTC
NA,TRBJ2-3,TRBV10-3,TRBD2,CATSSGLAGTDTQYF,TGTGCCACCAGTTCGGGACTAGCGGGCACAGATACGCAGTATTTT
NA,TRBJ2-7,TRBV2,NA,CASTPAYEQYF,TGTGCCAGCACCCCCGCCTACGAGCAGTACTTC